One sample yielded the 29 T cell receptor beta chains listed below, sequenced in a study of human T cells and chemical hapten exposure (dated by TCRdb to about 2021). Libraries came from RACE. The data were produced on a NextSeq 500. Using fastp at Q25 and MiXCR, TCRdb reprocessed the public reads and kept productive beta chains. Each record represents a unique CDR3 protein, reported with the most common genes and DNA among its rows. The sample table records tens of thousands of distinct CDR3 sequences; 6% to 8.5% of these occur just once. The ten largest clonotypes hold 1% to 1.5% of the sample. The meaning of the sample's time point label: patch test 2, 6 weeks after DPC sensitization. The sample's treatment or condition label is to be understood as: therapeutic diphenylcyclopropenone sensitization with weekly scalp DPC. The material sequenced was whole blood, taken in connection with sensitization to the hapten diphenylcyclopropenone (DPC). These receptors were taken from a woman aged 25 to 39 with alopecia areata. Some clones in this sample may be carry-over from other donors' samples.

This clonotype was seen at least ten times. V gene TRBV14 combines with J gene TRBJ2-2; D ambiguous. Trimming removed 3 bases at V and 9 bases at J, with 14 bases between. From germline, CDR1 is SGHDN and CDR2 FVKESK. The CDR3 sequence is 14 residues long. The CDR3 region has the DNA TGTGCCAGCAGCCAGGATGACGGTATCCGGGAGCTGTTTTTT. It codes for CASSQDDGIRELFF. Combining the CDR3 with reference TRBV14 and TRBJ2-2 gives the whole variable domain EAGVTQFPSHSVIEKGQTVTLRCDPISGHDNLYWYRRVMGKEIKFLLHFVKESKQDESGMPNNRFLAERTGGTYSTLKVQPAELEDSGVYFCASSQDDGIRELFFGEGSRLTVL.

This clonotype showed up just a few times. V is TRBV12-3 or TRBV12-4 and J is TRBJ1-4; 8 bases are shared with TRBD1. This CDR3 is 16 amino acids long. The ends lost 6 bases at V and 1 base at J; junction bases unmatched: 7. The CDR3 loop is CASSPTGVKTNEKLFF. In DNA, the CDR3 is TGTGCCAGCAGCCCGACAGGGGTAAAAACTAATGAAAAACTGTTTTTT.

A few counts support this clonotype. The chain is built from TRBV12-3 or TRBV12-4 and TRBJ2-1; D may match TRBD1 or TRBD2 (6 bases each). V lost 2 bases, J lost 8 bases, and 10 bases lay in between. This CDR3 contains 13 residues. The CDR3 is CASSLNGGDEQFF. In nucleotides, the CDR3 is TGTGCCAGCAGTTTAAACGGGGGCGATGAGCAGTTCTTC.

At least ten counts were recorded for this clonotype. The chain recombines TRBV10-3 with TRBJ2-5, with 13 nucleotides matching TRBD2. J lost 5 bases, V lost 6 bases, and 6 bases had no gene match. This CDR3 region has 15 residues. Germline values: CDR1 ENHRY, CDR2 SYGVKD. The CDR3 is CAIRHTSGGAETQYF. In DNA, the CDR3 is TGTGCCATCAGGCATACTAGCGGGGGGGCTGAGACCCAGTACTTC.

This clonotype showed up many times. The chain has TRBV12-3 or TRBV12-4 and TRBJ2-5; D not resolved. The CDR3 is 15 amino acids. Trimming removed 2 bases from V and 0 bases from J, with 10 bases in between. The CDR3 region has the DNA TGTGCCAGCAGTTTAAGTGAGAAGTACCAAGAGACCCAGTACTTC. Protein: CASSLSEKYQETQYF.

This clonotype was counted many times. This chain joins TRBV27 and TRBJ2-1; TRBD2 aligns across 9 bases. Germline V CDR1 and CDR2: MNHEY, SMNVEV (reference sequence). This CDR3 comprises 16 residues. Trimming at V came to 5 bases and at J to 4 bases, leaving 9 bases not matched to a gene. The CDR3 loop reads CASSPLRAGGYNEQFF. The CDR3 DNA is TGTGCCAGCAGTCCCTTAAGAGCGGGGGGATACAATGAGCAGTTCTTC.

This clonotype was seen many times. This chain connects TRBV12-3 or TRBV12-4 to TRBJ1-2, with D perhaps matching TRBD1 (5 bases). V was shortened by 2 bases and J by 3 bases, with 7 bases between the two germline ends. This CDR3 has 13 amino acids. The DNA for the CDR3 is TGTGCCAGCAGTTTACTAGGGGACTATGGCTACACCTTC. As protein: CASSLLGDYGYTF.

The sample holds a few counts of this clonotype. This sequence joins TRBV7-9 and TRBJ1-4; 9 bases map to TRBD1. Trimming removed 8 bases from V and 7 bases from J; junction bases left unmatched: 5. CDR3 length equals 13 residues. Germline CDR1 is SEHNR and CDR2 is FQNEAQ (reference sequence). The CDR3 DNA sequence: TGTGCCAGCCACGGACAGGGGAGTGAAAAACTGTTTTTT. This sequence encodes CASHGQGSEKLFF.

The genes are TRBV29-1 and TRBJ1-1; possibly TRBD1 for D (5 bases). CDR1 and CDR2 (germline): SQVTM, ANQGSEA. V was cut by 0 bases and J by 0 bases, with 14 bases left in between. The CDR3 spans 16 residues. The CDR3 DNA follows: TGCAGCGTTGAAGAATTTGCAGGGCCCCTGAACACTGAAGCTTTCTTT. This encodes CSVEEFAGPLNTEAFF.

This clonotype was picked up many times. This rearrangement joins TRBV19 to TRBJ2-3; TRBD2 matches at 10 bases. This CDR3 is built from 15 residues. V gave up 5 bases and J gave up 3 bases; unmatched junction bases: 5. Per germline, CDR1 LNHDA and CDR2 SQIVND (reference sequence). CDR3: CASSVSGGSTDTQYF. The CDR3 coding sequence is TGTGCCAGTAGTGTTAGCGGGGGGTCTACAGATACGCAGTATTTT.

This clonotype has a handful of counts. The chain couples TRBV7-9 to TRBJ1-4; no definite D call. Germline CDR1 reads SEHNR; CDR2 reads FQNEAQ (reference sequence). This CDR3 contains 15 residues. V lost 3 bases to trimming and J lost 5 bases, with 13 bases between them. CDR3 protein: CASSFSFGRNEKLFF. CDR3 sequence (DNA): TGTGCCAGCAGCTTTAGCTTCGGCCGCAATGAAAAACTGTTTTTT.

This clonotype has ten or more counts. This chain joins TRBV7-2 and TRBJ2-7; D gene unclear. Trimming took off 6 bases at V and 5 bases at J, with 11 bases between the two ends. Germline values: CDR1 SGHTA, CDR2 FQGNSA. The CDR3 spans 12 residues. Here the CDR3 DNA reads TGTGCCAGCAGTCAAAATTGGAACGAGCAGTACTTC. Its protein product is CASSQNWNEQYF.

This clonotype was observed at least ten times. This chain uses TRBV11-3 with TRBJ2-3; 10 bases align to TRBD2. Germline-derived CDR1 and CDR2 are SGHNT and YENEEA. The ends lost 4 bases at V and 8 bases at J; junction bases unmatched: 9. The CDR3 has 15 residues. This CDR3 reads CASSSSGGARGTQYF. The CDR3 region has the DNA TGTGCCAGCAGCTCCAGCGGGGGGGCCCGAGGTACGCAGTATTTT.

The gene calls are TRBV20-1 and TRBJ2-5; D is undetermined. The germline V gene encodes CDR1 DFQATT and CDR2 SNEGSKA (reference sequence). V lost 2 bases and J lost 4, with 23 bases in between. The CDR3 is made up of 17 amino acids. As DNA, the CDR3 is TGCAGTGCTAGACGACTGCCCATCGGTCCAAGCCCAGAGACCCAGTACTTC. Translating gives CSARRLPIGPSPETQYF.

This clonotype was seen at least ten times. The chain couples TRBV7-2 to TRBJ2-4; the match to TRBD2 covers 13 bases. Germline V CDR1 and CDR2: SGHTA, FQGNSA. This CDR3 is 19 amino acids long. V shed 4 bases and J 0 bases; nucleotides not matched to a gene: 9. CDR3 loop: CASSSKLAGGSLAKNIQYF. CDR3 DNA sequence: TGTGCCAGCAGCTCCAAACTAGCGGGGGGGTCACTAGCCAAAAACATTCAGTACTTC.

This clonotype was observed many times. The rearrangement uses TRBV5-1 and TRBJ2-7; D is unresolved. Looked up from germline, CDR1 is SGHRS and CDR2 is YFSETQ. V lost 0 bases, J lost 4 bases, and 14 bases lay in between. The CDR3 is made up of 15 amino acids. Written as DNA, the CDR3 is TGCGCCAGCAGCTTGGGCATCGGTTTGGGTTACGAGCAGTACTTC. Translated: CASSLGIGLGYEQYF. Filled out from reference TRBV5-1 and TRBJ2-7, the complete variable domain reads KAGVTQTPRYLIKTRGQQVTLSCSPISGHRSVSWYQQTPGQGLQFLFEYFSETQRNKGNFPGRFSGRQFSNSRSEMNVSTLELGDSALYLCASSLGIGLGYEQYFGPGTRLTVT.

This clonotype was seen repeatedly, ten times or more. The genes are TRBV11-2 and TRBJ1-3; D remains ambiguous. Trimming stripped 5 bases from V and 3 bases from J, with 11 bases between. Germline lookup yields CDR1 SGHAT and CDR2 FQNNGV. The CDR3 spans 14 residues. The DNA of the CDR3 is TGTGCCAGCAGCCTGGGAAATCTTGGAAACACCATATATTTT. It codes for CASSLGNLGNTIYF.

This clonotype was recorded many times. J is TRBJ1-6 and V is TRBV20-1; the D is unclear. The CDR3 contains 14 residues. Trimming took off 5 bases at V and 10 bases at J, with 18 bases between the two ends. Germline CDR1 is DFQATT and CDR2 is SNEGSKA (reference sequence). The CDR3 DNA sequence: TGCAGTGCTCATGCGAGCAGTGGAGCCTCACCCCTCCACTTT. Residues: CSAHASSGASPLHF.

The V call is TRBV6-5, the J call TRBJ1-1; D perhaps matches TRBD1 (5 bases). V lost 2 bases to trimming and J lost 10 bases, with 14 bases between them. Germline V lookup: CDR1 MNHEY, CDR2 SVGAGI. The CDR3 totals 13 residues. CDR3 nucleotides: TGTGCCAGCAGTTACGGGGACGTCAATAGAGCTTTCTTT. It codes for CASSYGDVNRAFF.

This clonotype showed up just a few times. The chain carries TRBV27 and TRBJ2-7; perhaps D is TRBD1 or TRBD2 (6 bases each). This CDR3 has 13 amino acids. The germline gives CDR1 MNHEY, CDR2 SMNVEV (reference sequence). V lost 2 bases and J 2 bases, leaving 7 bases between the germline ends. CDR3 sequence: CASSLGGPYEQYF. The CDR3, as DNA: TGTGCCAGCAGTTTAGGGGGGCCCTACGAGCAGTACTTC.

Note on this clonotype: Just one base apart from a much larger clone, this may be a read error. The chain couples TRBV12-5 to TRBJ2-2; either TRBD1 or TRBD2 may fit D (5 bases each). This CDR3 has 17 amino acids. Germline V gene data show CDR1 as LGHNT and CDR2 as FRNRAP. The CDR3 loop reads CASGLVRAGLDTGELSF. In DNA, the CDR3 is TGTGCTAGTGGTTTGGTACGGGCGGGCCTGGACACCGGGGAGCTGTCTTTT.

V gene TRBV30 combines with J gene TRBJ1-2; 7 bases map to TRBD1. V shed 3 bases, J shed 3 bases, and the junction held 7 bases outside the gene matches. CDR3 length: 14 amino acids. From germline, CDR1 is GTSNPN and CDR2 SVGIG (reference sequence). The CDR3 loop reads CAWRLTGRDYGYTF. The CDR3 bases are TGTGCCTGGAGATTGACAGGGCGGGACTATGGCTACACCTTC.

Details on this clonotype: This may come from a read error, since a much larger clone is one base off. The chain carries TRBV12-3 or TRBV12-4 and TRBJ1-5; 7 bases fit TRBD1. The CDR3 length is 13 residues. The CDR3 loop reads CASSRQGNQPQNF. The CDR3, as DNA: TGTGCCAGCAGCAGACAGGGTAATCAGCCCCAGAATTTT.

This clonotype was found many times. The genes are TRBV29-1 and TRBJ2-7; D is uncertain. Trimming cost V 4 bases and J 2 bases, with 12 bases left between them. The CDR3 extends over 13 amino acids. The V gene's germline CDR1 is SQVTM and CDR2 ANQGSEA. CDR3 residues: CSVVVTSAYEQYF. The CDR3 DNA is TGCAGCGTTGTTGTAACGTCCGCCTACGAGCAGTACTTC.

This clonotype came up a few times. The genes are TRBV12-3 or TRBV12-4 and TRBJ1-2, with no clear D. The V end lost 3 bases, the J end lost 8 bases, and 10 bases lay between the germline ends. The CDR3 is 12 amino acids. The CDR3 here is CASSFSGFGYTF. CDR3 nucleotide sequence: TGTGCCAGCAGTTTTTCTGGATTCGGCTACACCTTC.

This clonotype was observed at least ten times. This sequence joins TRBV29-1 and TRBJ2-1; the match to TRBD1 covers 9 bases. Germline CDR1 and CDR2: SQVTM and ANQGSEA. This CDR3 has 13 amino acids. Here the CDR3 DNA reads TGCACCGGCGGGACAGGGTCCTACAATGAGCAGTTCTTC. Protein product: CTGGTGSYNEQFF.

This clonotype came up many times. This chain joins TRBV6-5 and TRBJ1-1, with D perhaps matching TRBD1 (5 bases). Germline CDR1 and CDR2: MNHEY and SVGAGI. Deletions cut 2 bases from V and 4 bases from J, with 11 bases between. This CDR3 has 14 residues. CDR3 region: CASSYAGMGTEAFF. Written as DNA, the CDR3 is TGTGCCAGCAGTTACGCAGGGATGGGCACTGAAGCTTTCTTT.

V is TRBV5-1 and J is TRBJ2-3; 9 positions match TRBD1. Looked up from germline, CDR1 is SGHRS and CDR2 is YFSETQ. Trimming at V came to 7 bases and at J to 3 bases, leaving 6 bases not matched to a gene. This CDR3 region has 14 residues. CDR3 nucleotide sequence: TGCGCCAGCGAAACAGGGGGCGCAACAGATACGCAGTATTTT. It specifies CASETGGATDTQYF.

In this sample, this clonotype turned up many times. The chain employs TRBV20-1 and TRBJ2-1; D gene unclear. Trimming took off 5 bases at V and 6 bases at J, with 14 bases between the two ends. Per the germline V gene, CDR1 is DFQATT and CDR2 is SNEGSKA (reference sequence). There are 13 residues in the CDR3. The CDR3, as DNA: TGCAGTGCTCGAAAGATCCTAGGCAATGAGCAGTTCTTC. Amino acid sequence: CSARKILGNEQFF.